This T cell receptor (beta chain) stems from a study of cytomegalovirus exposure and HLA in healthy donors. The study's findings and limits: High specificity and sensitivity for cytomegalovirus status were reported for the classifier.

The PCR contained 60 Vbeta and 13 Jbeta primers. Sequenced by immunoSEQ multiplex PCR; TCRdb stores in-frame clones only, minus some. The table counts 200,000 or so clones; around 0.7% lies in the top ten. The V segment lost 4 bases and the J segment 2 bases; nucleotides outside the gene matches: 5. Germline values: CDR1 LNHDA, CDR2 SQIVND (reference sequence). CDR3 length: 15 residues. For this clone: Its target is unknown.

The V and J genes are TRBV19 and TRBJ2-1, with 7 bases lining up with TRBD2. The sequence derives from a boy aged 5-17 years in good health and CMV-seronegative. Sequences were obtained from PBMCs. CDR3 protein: CASSKAGTTYNEQFF. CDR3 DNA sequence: TGTGCCAGTAGTAAAGCCGGGACTACCTACAATGAGCAGTTCTTC.